The 11 T cell receptor beta chains below all came from one sample that was sequenced in a study of blood T cell repertoires in COVID-19. Clones were sequenced by immunoSEQ multiplex PCR, and TCRdb holds only the in-frame ones, with some missing. The table lists about 49,000 clones, about 86% of them singletons, with 20% to 25% in the top ten. Sequencing was performed on peripheral blood. These receptors all stem from an elderly woman with COVID-19, enrolled during active disease.

The chain combines TRBV7-3 with TRBJ2-5; a weak D match, TRBD2 (6 bases). This CDR3 has 13 amino acids. Trimming removed 8 bases at V and 0 bases at J, with 10 bases between. The germline gives CDR1 SGHTA, CDR2 FQGTGA. The CDR3 sequence: CASSRGYQETQYF. The CDR3 DNA follows: TGTGCCAGCTCTCGGGGGTACCAAGAGACCCAGTACTTC.

V usage is TRBV5-1 and J usage is TRBJ2-5; possibly TRBD2 for D (6 bases). Germline CDR1 SGHRS, CDR2 YFSETQ. This CDR3 has 13 residues. V was trimmed by 6 bases and J by 3 bases, leaving 12 bases between them. CDR3: CASMEIAEETQYF. CDR3 sequence (DNA): TGCGCCAGCATGGAGATAGCGGAAGAGACCCAGTACTTC.

The chain joins TRBV24-1 to TRBJ2-5; D is unresolved. CDR3 length: 16 residues. Trimming pared 2 bases from V and 2 bases from J, leaving 14 bases between. The germline V gene encodes CDR1 KGHDR and CDR2 SFDVKD. The chain's CDR3 is CATSDSAVAVQETQYF. CDR3 nucleotides: TGTGCCACCAGTGATTCGGCGGTTGCGGTACAAGAGACCCAGTACTTC.

The chain employs TRBV5-3 and TRBJ1-3; 10 nucleotides line up with TRBD1. TRBV5-3 is noted as an ORF with a role that remains uncertain. V dropped 0 bases and J dropped 5; count of bases not matched to a gene: 20. This CDR3 contains 21 residues. CDR3 sequence: CARSLERVRGPGQGLRNTIYF. The CDR3 DNA reads TGTGCCAGAAGCTTGGAAAGGGTACGGGGTCCGGGACAGGGGCTCCGAAACACCATATATTTT.

The rearrangement joins TRBV3-1 (or the pseudogene TRBV3-2) to TRBJ2-4, with 7 bases that match TRBD2. CDR3 size: 17 residues. With 0 bases clipped from V and 2 bases from J, the junction kept 7 bases outside the gene matches. CDR1 and CDR2 (germline): LGHDT, YNNKEL (reference sequence). The CDR3 DNA follows: TGTGCCAGCAGCCAAGAAACTACTAGCGCAACCAAAAACATTCAGTACTTC. This sequence encodes CASSQETTSATKNIQYF.

About this clone: Its ends do not fully match the called genes, so a read error is possible. The chain joins TRBV12-3 or TRBV12-4 to TRBJ2-1; D perhaps matches TRBD2 (6 bases). CDR3 length equals 11 residues. The CDR3 loop is CASRSTSPSVF. CDR3 DNA: TGTGCCAGCAGGTCGACTAGTCCCTCGGTCTTC.

The chain couples TRBV28 to TRBJ2-3, with D unclear. Germline V gene data show CDR1 as MDHEN and CDR2 as SYDVKM. The CDR3 length is 11 residues. The germline V and J ends were trimmed by 4 bases and 5 bases, with 4 bases remaining between them. The CDR3 sequence: CASSSVDTQYF. Here the CDR3 DNA reads TGTGCCAGCAGTTCCGTAGATACGCAGTATTTT.

The V gene is TRBV7-2, the J gene TRBJ2-7; TRBD1 matches at 7 bases. The V gene's germline CDR1 is SGHTA and CDR2 FQGNSA. The CDR3 length is 13 residues. J gave up 5 bases and V 3 bases, and 4 bases lay outside the gene matches. The CDR3 sequence is CASSFDRADEQYF. CDR3 nucleotide sequence: TGTGCCAGCAGCTTCGACAGGGCCGACGAGCAGTACTTC.

The chain recombines TRBV9 with TRBJ2-7; TRBD2 matches at 7 bases. This CDR3 is 15 amino acids long. The germline gives CDR1 SGDLS, CDR2 YYNGEE. V lost 0 bases, J lost 0 bases, and 3 bases stayed unmatched. The CDR3 DNA is TGTGCCAGCAGCGTAGGCGGGAGCGGCTCCTACGAGCAGTACTTC. Encoded protein: CASSVGGSGSYEQYF.

The V and J genes are TRBV6-2 or TRBV6-3 and TRBJ1-1; 10 bases fit TRBD1. V trimming: 6 bases; J trimming: 5 bases; junction bases outside the gene matches: 3. The germline V gene encodes CDR1 MNHEY and CDR2 SVGEGT. This CDR3 has 13 amino acids. The CDR3 loop reads CASSRTGGTEAFF. Written as DNA, the CDR3 is TGTGCCAGCAGCAGGACAGGGGGGACTGAAGCTTTCTTT.

The chain couples TRBV10-1 to TRBJ2-1, with D unresolved. Germline V CDR1 and CDR2: WNHNN, SYGVQD (reference sequence). The CDR3 extends over 13 amino acids. V lost 10 bases to trimming and J lost 4 bases, with 14 bases between them. CDR3 sequence: CATRAGTYNEQFF. In nucleotides, the CDR3 is TGCGCCACCAGAGCAGGAACGTACAATGAGCAGTTCTTC.